The text below deals with one T cell receptor beta chain. Its antigen is undetermined. This sample is drawn from a study of T cell repertoires in ileal Crohn's disease. CDR3 length: 13 residues. Trimming shortened V by 5 bases and J by 11 bases, and 15 bases separated the two germline ends. Germline lookup yields CDR1 SGHAT and CDR2 FQDESV (reference sequence). Findings of the study overall: Compared with non-smokers, active smokers at surgery showed more clonal expansions.

Clones were read by immunoSEQ multiplex PCR, and TCRdb kept only the in-frame ones, dropping some. Of about 14,000 clones detected, around 84% appear once; the ten largest clones hold 6.5%. The J gene is TRBJ2-2, the V gene TRBV11-1; a weak D match, TRBD2 (6 bases). The sequenced sample consisted of ileal tissue. The source of this sequence is an adult with Crohn's disease. The CDR3: CASSAGGGRELFF. The DNA for the CDR3 is TGTGCCAGCAGCGCCGGTGGAGGGCGAGAGCTGTTTTTT.